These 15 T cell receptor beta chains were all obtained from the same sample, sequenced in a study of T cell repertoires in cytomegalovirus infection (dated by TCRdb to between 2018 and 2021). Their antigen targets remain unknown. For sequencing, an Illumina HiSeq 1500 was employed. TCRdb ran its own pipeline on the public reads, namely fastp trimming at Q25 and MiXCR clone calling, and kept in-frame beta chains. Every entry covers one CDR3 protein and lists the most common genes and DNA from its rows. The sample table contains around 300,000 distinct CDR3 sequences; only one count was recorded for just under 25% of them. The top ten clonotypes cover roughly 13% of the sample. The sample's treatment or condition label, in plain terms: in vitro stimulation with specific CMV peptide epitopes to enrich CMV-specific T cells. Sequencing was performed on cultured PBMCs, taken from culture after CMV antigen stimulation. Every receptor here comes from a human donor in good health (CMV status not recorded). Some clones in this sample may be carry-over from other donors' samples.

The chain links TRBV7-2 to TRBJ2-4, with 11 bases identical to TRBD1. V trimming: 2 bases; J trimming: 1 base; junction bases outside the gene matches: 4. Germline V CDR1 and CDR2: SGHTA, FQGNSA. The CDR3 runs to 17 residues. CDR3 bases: TGTGCCAGCAGCTTATCAGGGGACAGGGGGGCCAAAAACATTCAGTACTTC. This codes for CASSLSGDRGAKNIQYF.

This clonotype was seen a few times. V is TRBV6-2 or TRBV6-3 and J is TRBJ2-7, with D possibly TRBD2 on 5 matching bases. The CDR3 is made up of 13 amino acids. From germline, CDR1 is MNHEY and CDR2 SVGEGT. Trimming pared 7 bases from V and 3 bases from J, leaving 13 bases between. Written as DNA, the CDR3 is TGTGCCAGCAAGGACTCCGCGGTCTACGAGCAGTACGTC. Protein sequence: CASKDSAVYEQYV.

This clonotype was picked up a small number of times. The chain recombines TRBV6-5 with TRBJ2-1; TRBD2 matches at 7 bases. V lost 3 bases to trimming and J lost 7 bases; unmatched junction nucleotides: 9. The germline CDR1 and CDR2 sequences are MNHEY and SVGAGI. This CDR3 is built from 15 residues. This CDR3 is CASSYQSGAPNEQFF. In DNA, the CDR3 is TGTGCCAGCAGTTATCAGAGCGGGGCCCCAAATGAGCAGTTCTTC.

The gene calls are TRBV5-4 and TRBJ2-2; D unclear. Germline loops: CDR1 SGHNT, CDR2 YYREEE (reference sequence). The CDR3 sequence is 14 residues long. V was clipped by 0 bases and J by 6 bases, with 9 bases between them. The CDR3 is CASSLDSYPGELFF. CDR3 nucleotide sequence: TGTGCCAGCAGCTTGGACTCCTACCCCGGGGAGCTGTTTTTT.

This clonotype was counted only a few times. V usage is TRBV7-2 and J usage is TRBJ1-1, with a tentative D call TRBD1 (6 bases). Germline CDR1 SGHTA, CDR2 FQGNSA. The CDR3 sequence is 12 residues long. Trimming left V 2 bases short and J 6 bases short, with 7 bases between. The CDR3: CASSLNRAEAFF. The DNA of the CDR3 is TGTGCCAGCAGCTTAAACAGGGCTGAAGCTTTCTTT.

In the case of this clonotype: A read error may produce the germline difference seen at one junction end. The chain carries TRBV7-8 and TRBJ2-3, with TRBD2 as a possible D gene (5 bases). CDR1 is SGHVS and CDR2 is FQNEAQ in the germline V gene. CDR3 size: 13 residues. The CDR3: CASSLVPRAHPDF. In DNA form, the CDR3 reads TGTGCCAGCAGCTTAGTACCGAGGGCCCACCCTGATTTT.

This chain's CDR3 is CASSLATGGAVQETQYF. The CDR3 bases are TGTGCCAGCAGCTTAGCGACGGGGGGGGCAGTGCAAGAGACCCAGTACTTC. This chain uses TRBV11-2 with TRBJ2-5, with TRBD2 matching 8 bases. CDR1 and CDR2 from the germline V gene are SGHAT and FQNNGV. The CDR3 contains 17 residues. Unmatched junction bases numbered 9, after V lost 1 base and J lost 2 bases.

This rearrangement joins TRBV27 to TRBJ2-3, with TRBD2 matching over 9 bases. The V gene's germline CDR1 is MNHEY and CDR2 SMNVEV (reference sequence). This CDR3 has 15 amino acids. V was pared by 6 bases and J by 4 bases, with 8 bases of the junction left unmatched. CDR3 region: CASSPLAGEADTQYF. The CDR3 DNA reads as TGTGCCAGCAGCCCATTAGCGGGAGAGGCAGATACGCAGTATTTT.

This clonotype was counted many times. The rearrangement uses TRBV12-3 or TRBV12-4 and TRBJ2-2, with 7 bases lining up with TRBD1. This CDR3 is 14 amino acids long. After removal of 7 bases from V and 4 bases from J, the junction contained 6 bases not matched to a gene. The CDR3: CASNPTGVTGELFF. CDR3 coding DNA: TGTGCCAGCAACCCTACAGGGGTCACCGGGGAGCTGTTTTTT.

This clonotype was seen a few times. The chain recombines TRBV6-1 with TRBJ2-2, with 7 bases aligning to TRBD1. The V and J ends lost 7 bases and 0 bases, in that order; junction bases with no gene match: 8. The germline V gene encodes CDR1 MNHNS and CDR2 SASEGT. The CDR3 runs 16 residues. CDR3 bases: TGTGCCAGCACCCGAAGGGACAGCCCGAACACCGGGGAGCTGTTTTTT. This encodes CASTRRDSPNTGELFF.

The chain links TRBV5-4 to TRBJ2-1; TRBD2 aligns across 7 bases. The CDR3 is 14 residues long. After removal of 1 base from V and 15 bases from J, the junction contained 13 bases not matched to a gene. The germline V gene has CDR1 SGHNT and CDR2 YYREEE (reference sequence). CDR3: CASSLSGLERNGFF. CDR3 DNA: TGTGCCAGCAGCTTGTCCGGACTAGAACGCAATGGGTTCTTC.

The CDR3 sequence: CASSAQSGWDVGGGTQYF. The CDR3 DNA is TGTGCCAGTAGTGCCCAGTCCGGTTGGGACGTCGGTGGGGGGACGCAGTATTTT. This sequence joins TRBV19 and TRBJ2-3; D is possibly TRBD2 (6 bases). The CDR3 spans 18 residues. V was cut by 5 bases and J by 9 bases, with 30 bases left in between. Germline V gene sequence: CDR1 LNHDA, CDR2 SQIVND (reference sequence). Filled out from reference TRBV19 and TRBJ2-3, the complete variable domain reads DGGITQSPKYLFRKEGQNVTLSCEQNLNHDAMYWYRQDPGQGLRLIYYSQIVNDFQKGDIAEGYSVSREKKESFPLTVTSAQKNPTAFYLCASSAQSGWDVGGGTQYFGPGTRLTVL.

CDR3 region: CASRYGHGGSYEQYV. DNA for the CDR3: TGTGCCAGCAGGTACGGACACGGCGGATCCTACGAGCAGTACGTC. This rearrangement joins TRBV5-6 to TRBJ2-7; tentatively, D is TRBD1 (5 bases). Germline values: CDR1 SGHDT, CDR2 YYEEEE. This CDR3 is 15 amino acids long. V was trimmed by 5 bases and J by 1 base, leaving 16 bases between them.

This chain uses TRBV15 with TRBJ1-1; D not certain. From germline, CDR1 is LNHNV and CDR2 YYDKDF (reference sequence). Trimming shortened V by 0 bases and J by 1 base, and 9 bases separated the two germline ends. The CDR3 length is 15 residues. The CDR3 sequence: CATSRDPRKNTEAFF. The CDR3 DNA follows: TGTGCCACCAGCAGAGATCCACGAAAGAACACTGAAGCTTTCTTT.

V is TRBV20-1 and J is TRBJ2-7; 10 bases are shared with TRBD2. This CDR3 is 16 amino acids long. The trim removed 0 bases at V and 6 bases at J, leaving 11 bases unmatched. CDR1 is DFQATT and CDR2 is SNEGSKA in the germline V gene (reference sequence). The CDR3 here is CSARDPGLAGVSEQYF. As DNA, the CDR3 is TGCAGTGCTAGAGACCCGGGGCTAGCGGGAGTAAGCGAGCAGTACTTC.